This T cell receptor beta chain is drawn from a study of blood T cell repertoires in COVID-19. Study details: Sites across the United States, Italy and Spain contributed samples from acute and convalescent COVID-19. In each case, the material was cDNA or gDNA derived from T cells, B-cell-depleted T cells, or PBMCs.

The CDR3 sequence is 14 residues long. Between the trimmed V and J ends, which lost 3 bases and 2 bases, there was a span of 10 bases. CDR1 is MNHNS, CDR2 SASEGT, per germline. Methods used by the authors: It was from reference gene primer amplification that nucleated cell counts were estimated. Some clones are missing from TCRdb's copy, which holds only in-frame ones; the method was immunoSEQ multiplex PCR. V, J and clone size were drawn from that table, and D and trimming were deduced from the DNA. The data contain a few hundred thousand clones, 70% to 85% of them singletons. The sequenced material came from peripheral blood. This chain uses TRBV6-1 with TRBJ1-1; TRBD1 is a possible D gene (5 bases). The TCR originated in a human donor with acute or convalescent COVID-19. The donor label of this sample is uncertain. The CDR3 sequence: CASSETVRNTEAFF. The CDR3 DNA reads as TGTGCCAGCAGTGAGACAGTGAGAAACACTGAAGCTTTCTTT.